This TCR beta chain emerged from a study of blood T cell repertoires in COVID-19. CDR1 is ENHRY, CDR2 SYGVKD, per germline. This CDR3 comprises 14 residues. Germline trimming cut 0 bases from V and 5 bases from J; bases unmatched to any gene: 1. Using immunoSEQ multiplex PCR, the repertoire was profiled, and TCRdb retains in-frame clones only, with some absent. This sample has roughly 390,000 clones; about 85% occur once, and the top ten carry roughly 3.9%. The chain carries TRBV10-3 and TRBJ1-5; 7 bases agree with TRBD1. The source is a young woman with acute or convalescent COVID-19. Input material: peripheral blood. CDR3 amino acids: CAISESQGDQPQHF. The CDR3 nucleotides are TGTGCCATCAGTGAGTCGCAGGGGGATCAGCCCCAGCATTTT.